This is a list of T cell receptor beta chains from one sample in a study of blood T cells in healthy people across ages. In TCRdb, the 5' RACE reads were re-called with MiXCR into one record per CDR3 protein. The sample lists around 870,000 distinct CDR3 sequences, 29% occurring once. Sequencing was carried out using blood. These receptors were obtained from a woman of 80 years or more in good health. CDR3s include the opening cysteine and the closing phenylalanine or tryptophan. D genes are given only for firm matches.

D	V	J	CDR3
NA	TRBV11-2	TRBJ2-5	CASSLGGGGFQETQYF
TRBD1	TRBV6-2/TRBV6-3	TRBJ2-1	CASSYNPGQGYSEQFF
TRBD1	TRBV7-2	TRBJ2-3	CASSLVLTGGPVSTDTQYF
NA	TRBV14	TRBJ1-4	CASSQLTGTAGEKLFF
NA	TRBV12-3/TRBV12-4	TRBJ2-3	CASRLTDAQYF
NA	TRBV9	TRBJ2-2	CASSPESAANTGELFF
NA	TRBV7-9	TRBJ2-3	CASSWTLPGEDTQYF
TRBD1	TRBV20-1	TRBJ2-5	CSATLQGSVTGYETQYF
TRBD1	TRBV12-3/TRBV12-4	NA	CASSLWTGGAETQYF
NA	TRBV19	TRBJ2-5	CASSISEETQYF
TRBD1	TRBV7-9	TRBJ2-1	CASSFLATGAYNEQFF
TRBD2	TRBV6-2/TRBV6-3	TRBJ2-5	CAGSISGGQETQYF
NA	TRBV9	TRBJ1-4	CASSVQGFTNEKLFF
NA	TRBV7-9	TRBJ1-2	CASSLADTPVAGYTF
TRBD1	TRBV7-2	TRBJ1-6	CASSPPGTGNSPLHF
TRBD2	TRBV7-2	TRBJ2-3	CASSLISLGLAGPDTQYF